The entry below describes one T cell receptor beta chain. Its antigen is not identified. TCRdb ran MiXCR on the RT-PCR reads and lists one entry per CDR3 protein. There are some 500,000 distinct CDR3 sequences in the sample; 25% occur only once, and approximately 2% lies in the top ten. Trimming pared 2 bases from V and 9 bases from J, leaving 14 bases between. The CDR3 contains 15 residues. Germline CDR1 reads SGHTA; CDR2 reads FQGNSA. This specimen comes from a study of response to subunit inactivated influenza vaccine. Findings and caveats of the study: There was a suggestion from the authors that each seasonal influenza vaccination recruits few new T cells.

Specimen: CD4+ T cells sorted from PBMCs, collected roughly 5 days after vaccination. The receptor comes from a man in his fifties who received an inactivated influenza vaccine. The chain couples TRBV7-2 to TRBJ1-6, with D uncertain. CDR3: CASSLMPGSPSPLHF. In DNA, the CDR3 is TGTGCCAGCAGCTTAATGCCGGGGTCTCCTTCACCCCTCCACTTT. Complete variable domain (other parts from reference TRBV7-2 and TRBJ1-6): GAGVSQSPSNKVTEKGKDVELRCDPISGHTALYWYRQSLGQGLEFLIYFQGNSAPDKSGLPSDRFSAERTGGSVSTLTIQRTQQEDSAVYLCASSLMPGSPSPLHFGNGTRLTVT.